The entry that follows covers one T cell receptor (beta chain) sequence. Sequencing used immunoSEQ multiplex PCR; TCRdb keeps in-frame clones, though not all of them. Of about 70,000 clones in the sample, 80% to 90% were seen once. CDR1 and CDR2 from the germline V gene are LNHDA and SQIVND (reference sequence). Trimming stripped 1 base from V and 1 base from J, with 5 bases between. This CDR3 contains 15 residues. The data were obtained in a study of OX40 agonist ivuxolimab in advanced cancers. The receptor was isolated from an adult with an advanced solid tumor such as melanoma, head and neck, liver or kidney cancer. The starting material was CD4+ or CD8+ T cells sorted from blood, obtained in a trial of the OX40 agonist ivuxolimab. The V and J genes are TRBV19 and TRBJ2-6; D remains unclear. This CDR3 is CASSIGISGANVLTF. CDR3 nucleotide sequence: TGTGCCAGTAGTATAGGGATATCTGGGGCCAACGTCCTGACTTTC.